The sequence of this TCR beta chain was determined in a study of blood T cell repertoires in COVID-19. Clones were sequenced by immunoSEQ multiplex PCR, and TCRdb holds only the in-frame ones, with some missing. Of 200,000 to 300,000 clones listed, approximately 86% are singletons. This clone showed up just once. Per the germline V gene, CDR1 is SGHTA and CDR2 is FQGNSA. CDR3 length equals 14 residues. V lost 5 bases and J lost 5, with 10 bases in between. The chain uses TRBV7-2 and TRBJ1-6; D is undetermined. What was sequenced was peripheral blood. The TCR comes from a man aged 25 to 45 with active or convalescent COVID-19. CDR3 amino acids: CASSRPRDNSPLHF. In nucleotides, the CDR3 is TGTGCCAGCAGCCGCCCCCGGGATAATTCACCCCTCCACTTT. Full variable domain (missing parts from reference TRBV7-2 and TRBJ1-6): GAGVSQSPSNKVTEKGKDVELRCDPISGHTALYWYRQSLGQGLEFLIYFQGNSAPDKSGLPSDRFSAERTGGSVSTLTIQRTQQEDSAVYLCASSRPRDNSPLHFGNGTRLTVT.